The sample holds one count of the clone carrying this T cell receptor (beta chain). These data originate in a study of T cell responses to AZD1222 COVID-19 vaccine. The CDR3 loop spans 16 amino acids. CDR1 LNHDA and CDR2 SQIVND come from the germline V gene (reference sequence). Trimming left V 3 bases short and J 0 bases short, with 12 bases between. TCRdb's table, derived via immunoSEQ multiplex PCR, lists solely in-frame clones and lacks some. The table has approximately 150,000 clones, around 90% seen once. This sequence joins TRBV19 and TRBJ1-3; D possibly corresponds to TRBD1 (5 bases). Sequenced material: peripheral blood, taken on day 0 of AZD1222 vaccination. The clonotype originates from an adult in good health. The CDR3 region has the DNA TGTGCCAGTAGTATCCAGCCAGGGAACTCTGGAAACACCATATATTTT. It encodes CASSIQPGNSGNTIYF.